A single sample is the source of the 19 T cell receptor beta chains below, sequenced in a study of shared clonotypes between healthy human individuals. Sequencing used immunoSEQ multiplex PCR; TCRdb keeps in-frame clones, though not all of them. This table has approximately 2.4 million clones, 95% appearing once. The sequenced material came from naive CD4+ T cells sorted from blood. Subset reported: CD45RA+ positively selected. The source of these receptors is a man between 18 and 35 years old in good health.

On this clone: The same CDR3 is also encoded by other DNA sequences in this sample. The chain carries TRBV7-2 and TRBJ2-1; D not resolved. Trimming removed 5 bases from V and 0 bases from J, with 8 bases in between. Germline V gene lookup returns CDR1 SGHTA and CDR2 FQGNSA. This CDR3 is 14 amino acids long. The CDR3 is CASSLSSSYNEQFF. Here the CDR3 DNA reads TGTGCCAGCAGCCTTTCCAGCTCCTACAATGAGCAGTTCTTC. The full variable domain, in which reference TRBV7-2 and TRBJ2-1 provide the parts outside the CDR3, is GAGVSQSPSNKVTEKGKDVELRCDPISGHTALYWYRQSLGQGLEFLIYFQGNSAPDKSGLPSDRFSAERTGGSVSTLTIQRTQQEDSAVYLCASSLSSSYNEQFFGPGTRLTVL.

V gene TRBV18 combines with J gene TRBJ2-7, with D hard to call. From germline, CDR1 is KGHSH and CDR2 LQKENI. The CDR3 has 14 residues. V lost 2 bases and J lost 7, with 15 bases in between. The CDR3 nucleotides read TGTGCCAGCTCACCATCGGGCCTCTCTCGGGAGCAGTACTTC. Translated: CASSPSGLSREQYF.

CDR3 loop: CASSLLGQGDNEQFF. The CDR3 bases are TGTGCCAGCAGCTTGTTGGGACAGGGGGACAATGAGCAGTTCTTC. This chain links TRBV5-8 with TRBJ2-1, with TRBD1 matching over 11 bases. The CDR3 runs to 15 residues. V dropped 1 base and J dropped 5; count of bases not matched to a gene: 2. Germline assignment: CDR1 SGHTS and CDR2 YDEGEE.

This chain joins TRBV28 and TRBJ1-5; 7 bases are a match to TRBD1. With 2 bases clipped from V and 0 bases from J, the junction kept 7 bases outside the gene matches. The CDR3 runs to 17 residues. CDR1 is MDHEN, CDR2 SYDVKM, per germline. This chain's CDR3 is CASSLPKTGTSNQPQHF. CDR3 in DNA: TGTGCCAGCAGTTTACCGAAGACAGGGACTAGCAATCAGCCCCAGCATTTT.

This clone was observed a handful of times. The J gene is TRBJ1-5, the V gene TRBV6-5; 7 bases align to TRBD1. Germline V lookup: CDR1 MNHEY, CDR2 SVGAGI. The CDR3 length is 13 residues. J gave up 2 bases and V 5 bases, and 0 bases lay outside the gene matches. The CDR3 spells CASSDRGNQPQHF. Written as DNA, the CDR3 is TGTGCCAGCAGTGACAGGGGCAATCAGCCCCAGCATTTT.

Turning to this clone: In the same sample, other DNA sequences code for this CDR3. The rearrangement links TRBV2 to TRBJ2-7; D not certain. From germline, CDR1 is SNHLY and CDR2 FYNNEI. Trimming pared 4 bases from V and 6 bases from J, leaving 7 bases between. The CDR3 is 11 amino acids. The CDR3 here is CASSGEGEQYF. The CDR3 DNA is TGTGCCAGCAGTGGCGAAGGCGAGCAGTACTTC. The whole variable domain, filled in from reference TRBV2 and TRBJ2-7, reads EPEVTQTPSHQVTQMGQEVILRCVPISNHLYFYWYRQILGQKVEFLVSFYNNEISEKSEIFDDQFSVERPDGSNFTLKIRSTKLEDSAMYFCASSGEGEQYFGPGTRLTVT.

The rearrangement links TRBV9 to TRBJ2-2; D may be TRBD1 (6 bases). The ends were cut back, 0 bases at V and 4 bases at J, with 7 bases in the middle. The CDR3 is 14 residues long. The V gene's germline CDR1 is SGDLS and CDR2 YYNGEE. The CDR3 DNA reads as TGTGCCAGCAGCGTAGGGGGGCCCACCGGGGAGCTGTTTTTT. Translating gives CASSVGGPTGELFF.

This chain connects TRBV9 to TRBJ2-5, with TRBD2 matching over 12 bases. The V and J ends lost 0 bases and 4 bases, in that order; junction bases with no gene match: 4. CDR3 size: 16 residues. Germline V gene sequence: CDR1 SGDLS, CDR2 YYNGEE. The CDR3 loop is CASSVAPGLAGETQYF. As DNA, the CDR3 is TGTGCCAGCAGCGTAGCTCCGGGACTAGCGGGAGAGACCCAGTACTTC.

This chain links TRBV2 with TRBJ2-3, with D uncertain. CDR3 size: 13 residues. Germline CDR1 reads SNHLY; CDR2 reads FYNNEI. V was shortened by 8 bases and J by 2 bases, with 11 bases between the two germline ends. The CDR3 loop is CASRGEDTDTQYF. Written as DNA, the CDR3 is TGTGCCAGCCGTGGAGAAGACACAGATACGCAGTATTTT.

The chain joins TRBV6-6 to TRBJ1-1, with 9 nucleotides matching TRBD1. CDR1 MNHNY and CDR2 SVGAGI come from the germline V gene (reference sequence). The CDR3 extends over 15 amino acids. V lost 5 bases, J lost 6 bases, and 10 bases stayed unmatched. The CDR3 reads CASSPPGQGGAEAFF. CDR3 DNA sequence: TGTGCCAGCAGTCCCCCGGGACAGGGAGGTGCTGAAGCTTTCTTT.

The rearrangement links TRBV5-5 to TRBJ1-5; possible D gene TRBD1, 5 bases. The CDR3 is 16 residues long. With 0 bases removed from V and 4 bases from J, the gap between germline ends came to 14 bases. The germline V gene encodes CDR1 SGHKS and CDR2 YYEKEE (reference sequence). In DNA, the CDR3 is TGTGCCAGCAGCTTGGGACTCGGGACTCAGAATCAGCCCCAGCATTTT. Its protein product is CASSLGLGTQNQPQHF.

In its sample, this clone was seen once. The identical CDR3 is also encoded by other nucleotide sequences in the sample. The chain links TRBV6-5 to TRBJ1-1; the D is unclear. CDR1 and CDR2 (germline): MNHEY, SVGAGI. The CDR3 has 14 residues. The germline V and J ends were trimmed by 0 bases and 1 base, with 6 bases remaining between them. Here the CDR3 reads CASSYSPGNTEAFF. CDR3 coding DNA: TGTGCCAGCAGTTACTCACCGGGGAACACTGAAGCTTTCTTT.

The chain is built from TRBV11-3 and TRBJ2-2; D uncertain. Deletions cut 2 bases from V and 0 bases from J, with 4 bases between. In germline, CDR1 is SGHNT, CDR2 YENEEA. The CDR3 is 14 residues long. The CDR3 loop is CASSLSPNTGELFF. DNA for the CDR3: TGTGCCAGCAGCTTAAGTCCGAACACCGGGGAGCTGTTTTTT.

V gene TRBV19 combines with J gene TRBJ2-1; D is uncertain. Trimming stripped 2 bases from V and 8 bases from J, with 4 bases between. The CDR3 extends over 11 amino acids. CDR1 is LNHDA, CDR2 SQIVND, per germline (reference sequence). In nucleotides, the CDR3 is TGTGCCAGTAGTATATACCATGAGCAGTTCTTC. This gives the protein CASSIYHEQFF. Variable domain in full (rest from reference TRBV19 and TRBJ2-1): DGGITQSPKYLFRKEGQNVTLSCEQNLNHDAMYWYRQDPGQGLRLIYYSQIVNDFQKGDIAEGYSVSREKKESFPLTVTSAQKNPTAFYLCASSIYHEQFFGPGTRLTVL.

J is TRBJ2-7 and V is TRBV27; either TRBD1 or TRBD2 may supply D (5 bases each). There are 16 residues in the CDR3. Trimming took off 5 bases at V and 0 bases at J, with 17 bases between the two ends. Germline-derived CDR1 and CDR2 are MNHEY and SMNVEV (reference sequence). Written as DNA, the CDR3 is TGTGCCAGCAGTCCCCTAGGGACGGTGAACTCCTACGAGCAGTACTTC. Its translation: CASSPLGTVNSYEQYF.

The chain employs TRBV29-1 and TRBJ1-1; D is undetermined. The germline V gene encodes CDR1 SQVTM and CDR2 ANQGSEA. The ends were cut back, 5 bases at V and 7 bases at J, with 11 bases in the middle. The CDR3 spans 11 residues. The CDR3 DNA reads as TGCAGCGTTCAACCGGGCCTTGAAGCTTTCTTT. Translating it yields CSVQPGLEAFF.

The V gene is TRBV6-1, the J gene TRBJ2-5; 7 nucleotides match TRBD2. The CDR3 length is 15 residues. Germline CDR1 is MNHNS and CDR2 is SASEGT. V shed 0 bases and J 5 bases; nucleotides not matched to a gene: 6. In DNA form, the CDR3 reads TGTGCCAGCAGTGAAGCTGCGGGGGATTGGGAGACCCAGTACTTC. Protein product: CASSEAAGDWETQYF.

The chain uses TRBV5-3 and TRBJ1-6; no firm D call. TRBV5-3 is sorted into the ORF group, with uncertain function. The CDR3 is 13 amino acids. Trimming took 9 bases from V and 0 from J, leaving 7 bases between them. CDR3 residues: CANSGSYNSPLHF. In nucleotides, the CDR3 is TGTGCCAACTCTGGCTCCTATAATTCACCCCTCCACTTT.

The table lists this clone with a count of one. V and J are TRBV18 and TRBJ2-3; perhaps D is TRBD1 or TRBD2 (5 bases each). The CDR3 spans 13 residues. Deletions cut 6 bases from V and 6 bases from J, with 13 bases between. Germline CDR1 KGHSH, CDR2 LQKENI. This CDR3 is CASSGTRLDTQYF. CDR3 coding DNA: TGTGCCAGCTCCGGGACGCGCTTGGATACGCAGTATTTT.